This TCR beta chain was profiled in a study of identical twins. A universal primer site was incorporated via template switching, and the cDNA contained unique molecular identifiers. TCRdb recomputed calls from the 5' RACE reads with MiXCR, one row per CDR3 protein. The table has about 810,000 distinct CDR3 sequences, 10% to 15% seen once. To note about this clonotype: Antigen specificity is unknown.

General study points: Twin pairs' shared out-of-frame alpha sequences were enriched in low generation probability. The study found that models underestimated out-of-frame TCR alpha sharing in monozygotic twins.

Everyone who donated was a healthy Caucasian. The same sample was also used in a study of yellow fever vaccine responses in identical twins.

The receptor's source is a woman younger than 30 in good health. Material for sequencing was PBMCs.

For the CDR3, the DNA is TGTGCCACCAGCAGCAGACAGGGGGAAAAGACCCAGTACTTC. Protein: CATSSRQGEKTQYF. V is TRBV15 and J is TRBJ2-5, with TRBD1 identical over 9 bases. Germline loops: CDR1 LNHNV, CDR2 YYDKDF (reference sequence). The ends lost 3 bases at V and 6 bases at J; junction bases unmatched: 5. The CDR3 loop spans 14 amino acids.